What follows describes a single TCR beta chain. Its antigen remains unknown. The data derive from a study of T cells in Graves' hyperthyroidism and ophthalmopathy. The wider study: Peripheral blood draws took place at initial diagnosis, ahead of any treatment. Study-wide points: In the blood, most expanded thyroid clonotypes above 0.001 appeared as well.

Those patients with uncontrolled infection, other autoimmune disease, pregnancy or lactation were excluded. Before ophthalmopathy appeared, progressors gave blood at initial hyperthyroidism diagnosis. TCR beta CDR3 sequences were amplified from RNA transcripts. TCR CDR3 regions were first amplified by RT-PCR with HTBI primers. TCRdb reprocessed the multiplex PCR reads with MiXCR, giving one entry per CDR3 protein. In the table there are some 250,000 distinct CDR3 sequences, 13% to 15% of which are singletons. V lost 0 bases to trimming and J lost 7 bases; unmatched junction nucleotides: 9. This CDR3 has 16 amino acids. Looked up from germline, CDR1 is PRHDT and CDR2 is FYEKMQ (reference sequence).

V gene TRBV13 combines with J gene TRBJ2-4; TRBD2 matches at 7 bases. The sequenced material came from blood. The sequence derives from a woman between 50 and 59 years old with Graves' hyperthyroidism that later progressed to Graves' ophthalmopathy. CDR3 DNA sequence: TGTGCCAGCAGCTTAGGCTGGCTAGCGGACGTGAACATTCAGTACTTC. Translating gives CASSLGWLADVNIQYF. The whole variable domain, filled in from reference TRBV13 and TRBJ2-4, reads AAGVIQSPRHLIKEKRETATLKCYPIPRHDTVYWYQQGPGQDPQFLISFYEKMQSDKGSIPDRFSAQQFSDYHSELNMSSLELGDSALYFCASSLGWLADVNIQYFGAGTRLSVL.